The 14 T cell receptor beta chains given below trace back to one sample, sequenced in a study of blood T cell repertoires in COVID-19. Measured with immunoSEQ multiplex PCR; TCRdb has only the in-frame clones, and not every one. Of roughly 230,000 clones listed, nearly 90% are singletons. Sequencing was done on a sample of peripheral blood. These TCRs come from a woman between 40 and 50 years old who had recovered from COVID-19.

This chain links TRBV5-1 with TRBJ2-2, with TRBD2 matching over 7 bases. The germline V gene encodes CDR1 SGHRS and CDR2 YFSETQ. V dropped 3 bases and J dropped 5; count of bases not matched to a gene: 16. This CDR3 is 18 amino acids long. The CDR3 is CASSSSGELSLSTGELFF. The CDR3 coding sequence is TGCGCCAGCAGCTCCAGCGGGGAGCTCTCTTTGTCTACCGGGGAGCTGTTTTTT. Filled out from reference TRBV5-1 and TRBJ2-2, the complete variable domain reads KAGVTQTPRYLIKTRGQQVTLSCSPISGHRSVSWYQQTPGQGLQFLFEYFSETQRNKGNFPGRFSGRQFSNSRSEMNVSTLELGDSALYLCASSSSGELSLSTGELFFGEGSRLTVL.

J is TRBJ2-7 and V is TRBV5-4; 7 bases align to TRBD1. The germline V gene encodes CDR1 SGHNT and CDR2 YYREEE (reference sequence). The CDR3 loop spans 15 amino acids. With 4 bases clipped from V and 0 bases from J, the junction kept 7 bases outside the gene matches. The CDR3 coding sequence is TGTGCCAGCAGCCTGGGACAGTTAAGCTCCTACGAGCAGTACTTC. It specifies CASSLGQLSSYEQYF.

This clone was detected only once. Here the CDR3 DNA reads TGTGCTCAAGACAGGGTACGCGGCGGGGAGCTGTTTTTT. Protein product: CAQDRVRGGELFF. The chain is built from TRBV30 and TRBJ2-2, with 7 bases aligning to TRBD1. The CDR3 length is 13 residues. CDR1 is GTSNPN and CDR2 is SVGIG in the germline V gene (reference sequence).

The rearrangement joins TRBV28 to TRBJ1-5; maybe TRBD1 (5 bases). Germline CDR1 and CDR2: MDHEN and SYDVKM. This CDR3 region has 15 residues. Deletions cut 5 bases from V and 7 bases from J, with 18 bases between. The CDR3 nucleotides read TGTGCCAGCAGTGCCGCGGTTGGGGCCGAACAGCCCCAGCATTTT. This translates into CASSAAVGAEQPQHF.

The chain carries TRBV19 and TRBJ1-5; maybe TRBD1 (6 bases). The germline CDR1 and CDR2 sequences are LNHDA and SQIVND (reference sequence). The CDR3 length is 14 residues. With 3 bases removed from V and 9 bases from J, the gap between germline ends came to 15 bases. This chain's CDR3 is CASSILGQSGPQHF. The DNA of the CDR3 is TGTGCCAGTAGTATTCTAGGACAGTCTGGGCCCCAGCATTTT.

CDR3 sequence: CASSRPGAGVFKQYV. In DNA form, the CDR3 reads TGTGCCAGCAGTCGGCCGGGGGCGGGAGTTTTCAAGCAGTACGTC. The chain couples TRBV6-2 or TRBV6-3 to TRBJ2-7; D is perhaps TRBD2 (7 bases). Germline V gene sequence: CDR1 MNHEY, CDR2 SVGEGT. Trimming removed 5 bases from V and 8 bases from J, with 22 bases in between. The CDR3 loop spans 15 amino acids.

The chain is built from TRBV7-9 and TRBJ2-7; tentatively, D is TRBD1 (5 bases). The CDR3 is 12 residues long. The ends were cut back, 4 bases at V and 3 bases at J, with 7 bases in the middle. The germline V gene has CDR1 SEHNR and CDR2 FQNEAQ (reference sequence). The DNA of the CDR3 is TGTGCCAGCAGCTCAGGGTTCTACGAGCAGTACTTC. Translating gives CASSSGFYEQYF.

Regarding this clone: Other DNA variants within this sample encode the same CDR3. This sequence joins TRBV7-9 and TRBJ2-7; TRBD1 aligns across 7 bases. The germline V gene encodes CDR1 SEHNR and CDR2 FQNEAQ (reference sequence). V dropped 5 bases and J dropped 5; count of bases not matched to a gene: 3. This CDR3 has 12 residues. This CDR3 reads CASSPTGDEQYF. CDR3 DNA sequence: TGTGCCAGCAGCCCTACAGGGGACGAGCAGTACTTC.

This chain uses TRBV7-2 with TRBJ2-2; 9 nucleotides line up with TRBD2. This CDR3 has 18 residues. Germline V gene lookup returns CDR1 SGHTA and CDR2 FQGNSA. V was pared by 1 base and J by 4 bases, with 10 bases of the junction left unmatched. DNA for the CDR3: TGTGCCAGCAGCTTAGTTTTGGCAGCGGGAGGTAGCACCGGGGAGCTGTTTTTT. Protein sequence: CASSLVLAAGGSTGELFF.

The rearrangement uses TRBV19 and TRBJ1-5; D might be TRBD1 (5 bases). The CDR3 has 15 amino acids. V was clipped by 7 bases and J by 1 base, with 14 bases between them. Germline V CDR1 and CDR2: LNHDA, SQIVND (reference sequence). CDR3 protein: CASTPVRGSNQPQHF. For the CDR3, the DNA is TGTGCCAGTACCCCCGTACGGGGGAGCAATCAGCCCCAGCATTTT.

CDR3: CASSLGGDYGYTF. The CDR3 DNA reads TGTGCCAGCAGCTTGGGGGGAGACTATGGCTACACCTTC. The chain uses TRBV11-3 and TRBJ1-2; TRBD1 is a possible D gene (5 bases). The length of the CDR3 is 13 residues. V lost 3 bases to trimming and J lost 3 bases, with 8 bases between them. CDR1 and CDR2 from the germline V gene are SGHNT and YENEEA.

This chain joins TRBV24-1 and TRBJ2-1, with 12 positions matching TRBD2. The CDR3 has 15 residues. The germline gives CDR1 KGHDR, CDR2 SFDVKD. The V segment lost 5 bases and the J segment 8 bases; nucleotides outside the gene matches: 6. The CDR3 region is CATSVLAGGPDEQFF. The CDR3 DNA is TGTGCCACCAGTGTCCTAGCGGGGGGGCCTGATGAGCAGTTCTTC.

The chain carries TRBV12-3 or TRBV12-4 and TRBJ1-6; D perhaps matches TRBD1 (6 bases). This CDR3 region has 12 residues. Trimming removed 4 bases from V and 8 bases from J, with 6 bases in between. In DNA, the CDR3 is TGTGCCAGCAGTTACAGGGATTCACCCCTCCACTTT. It specifies CASSYRDSPLHF.

As DNA, the CDR3 is TGTGCCAGCAGTGATCATGGGGCAGGGGGTTACAATGAGCAGTTCTTC. This translates into CASSDHGAGGYNEQFF. The chain has TRBV6-2 or TRBV6-3 and TRBJ2-1, with TRBD1 identical over 7 bases. The V gene end was trimmed by 5 bases and the J gene end by 4 bases; junction bases not matched to a gene: 11. Per germline, CDR1 MNHEY and CDR2 SVGEGT. The CDR3 is made up of 16 amino acids.